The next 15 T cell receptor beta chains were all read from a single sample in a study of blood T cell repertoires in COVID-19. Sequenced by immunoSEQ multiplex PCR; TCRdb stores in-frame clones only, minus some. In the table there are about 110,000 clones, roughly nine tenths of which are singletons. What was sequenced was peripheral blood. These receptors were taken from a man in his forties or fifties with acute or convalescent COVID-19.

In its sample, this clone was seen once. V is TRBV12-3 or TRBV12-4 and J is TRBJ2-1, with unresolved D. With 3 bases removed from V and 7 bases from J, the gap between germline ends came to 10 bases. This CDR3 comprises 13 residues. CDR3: CASSFRDWNEQFF. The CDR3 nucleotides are TGTGCCAGCAGTTTTCGCGACTGGAATGAGCAGTTCTTC.

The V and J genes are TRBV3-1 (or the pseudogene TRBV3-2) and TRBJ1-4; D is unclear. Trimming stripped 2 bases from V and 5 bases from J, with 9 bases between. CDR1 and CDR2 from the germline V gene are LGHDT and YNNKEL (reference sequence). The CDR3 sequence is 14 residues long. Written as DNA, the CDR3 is TGTGCCAGCAGCCAATTTGGTAGAAATGAAAAACTGTTTTTT. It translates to CASSQFGRNEKLFF.

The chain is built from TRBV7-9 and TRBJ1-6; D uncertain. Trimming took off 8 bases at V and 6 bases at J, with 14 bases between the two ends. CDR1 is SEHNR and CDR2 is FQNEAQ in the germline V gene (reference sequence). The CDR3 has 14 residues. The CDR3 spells CASSRAGANSPLHF. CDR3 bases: TGTGCCAGCTCGAGGGCAGGCGCTAATTCACCCCTCCACTTT. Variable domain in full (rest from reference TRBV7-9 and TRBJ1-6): DTGVSQNPRHKITKRGQNVTFRCDPISEHNRLYWYRQTLGQGPEFLTYFQNEAQLEKSRLLSDRFSAERPKGSFSTLEIQRTEQGDSAMYLCASSRAGANSPLHFGNGTRLTVT.

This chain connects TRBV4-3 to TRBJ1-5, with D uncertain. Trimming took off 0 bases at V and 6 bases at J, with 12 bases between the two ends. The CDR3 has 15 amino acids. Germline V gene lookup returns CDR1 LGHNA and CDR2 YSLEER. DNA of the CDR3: TGCGCCAGCAGCCAAGAAGGCGCAGCGGGTCAGCCCCAGCATTTT. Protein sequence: CASSQEGAAGQPQHF.

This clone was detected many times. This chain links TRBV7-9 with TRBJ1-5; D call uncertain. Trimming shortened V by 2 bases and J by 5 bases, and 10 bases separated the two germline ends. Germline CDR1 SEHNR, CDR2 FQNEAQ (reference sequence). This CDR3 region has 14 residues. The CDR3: CASSLLGSDQPQHF. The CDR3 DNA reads TGTGCCAGCAGCTTACTTGGAAGCGATCAGCCCCAGCATTTT.

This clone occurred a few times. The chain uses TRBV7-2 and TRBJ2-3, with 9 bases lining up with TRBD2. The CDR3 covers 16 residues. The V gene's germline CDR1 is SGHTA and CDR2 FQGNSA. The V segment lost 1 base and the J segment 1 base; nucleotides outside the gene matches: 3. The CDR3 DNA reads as TGTGCCAGCAGCTTAGGATTAGCGGGGGGCACAGATACGCAGTATTTT. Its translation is CASSLGLAGGTDTQYF.

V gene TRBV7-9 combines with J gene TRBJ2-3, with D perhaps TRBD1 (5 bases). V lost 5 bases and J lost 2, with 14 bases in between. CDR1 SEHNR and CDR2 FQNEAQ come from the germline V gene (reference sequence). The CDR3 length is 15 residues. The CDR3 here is CASSIQGSATDTQYF. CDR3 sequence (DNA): TGTGCCAGCAGCATTCAGGGTAGTGCCACAGATACGCAGTATTTT.

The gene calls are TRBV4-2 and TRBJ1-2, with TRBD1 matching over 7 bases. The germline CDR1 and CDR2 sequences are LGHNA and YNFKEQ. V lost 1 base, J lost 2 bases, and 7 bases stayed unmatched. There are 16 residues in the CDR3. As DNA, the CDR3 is TGTGCCAGCAGCCAAGGGCACCAGGGGGGAAACTATGGCTACACCTTC. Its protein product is CASSQGHQGGNYGYTF.

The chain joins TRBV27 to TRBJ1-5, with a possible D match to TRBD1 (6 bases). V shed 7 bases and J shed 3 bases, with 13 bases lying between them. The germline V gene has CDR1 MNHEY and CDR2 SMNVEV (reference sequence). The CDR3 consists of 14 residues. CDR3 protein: CASKPGQINQPQHF. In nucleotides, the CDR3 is TGTGCCAGCAAACCGGGACAAATCAATCAGCCCCAGCATTTT.

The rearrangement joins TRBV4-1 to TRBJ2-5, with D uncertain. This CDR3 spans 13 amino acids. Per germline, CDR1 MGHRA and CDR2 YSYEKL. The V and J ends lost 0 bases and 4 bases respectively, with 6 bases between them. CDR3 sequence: CASSQEAGETQYF. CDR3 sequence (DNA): TGCGCCAGCAGCCAAGAAGCCGGAGAGACCCAGTACTTC.

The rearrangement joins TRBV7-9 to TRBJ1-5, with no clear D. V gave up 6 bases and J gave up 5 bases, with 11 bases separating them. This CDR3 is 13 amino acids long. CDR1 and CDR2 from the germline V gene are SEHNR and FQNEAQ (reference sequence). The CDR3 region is CASSPGGDQPQHF. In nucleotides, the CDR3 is TGTGCCAGCAGTCCCGGCGGCGATCAGCCCCAGCATTTT.

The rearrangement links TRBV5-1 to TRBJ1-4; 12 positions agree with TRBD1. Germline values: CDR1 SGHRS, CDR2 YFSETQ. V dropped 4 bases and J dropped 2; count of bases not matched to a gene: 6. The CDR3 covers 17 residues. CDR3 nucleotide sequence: TGCGCCAGCAGCAGGGGGACAGGGGGCGCGACTAATGAAAAACTGTTTTTT. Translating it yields CASSRGTGGATNEKLFF.

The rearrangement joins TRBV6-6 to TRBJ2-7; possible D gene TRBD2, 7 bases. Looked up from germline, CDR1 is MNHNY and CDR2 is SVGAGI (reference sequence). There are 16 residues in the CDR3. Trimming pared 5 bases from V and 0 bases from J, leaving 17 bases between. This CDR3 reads CASSPLGGGGSYEQYF. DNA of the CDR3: TGTGCCAGCAGTCCCCTGGGGGGCGGGGGCTCCTACGAGCAGTACTTC.

The CDR3 protein is CASRSAFNSPLHF. The CDR3 DNA sequence: TGTGCCAGCAGATCAGCGTTTAATTCACCCCTCCACTTT. The chain links TRBV12-3 or TRBV12-4 to TRBJ1-6; D unresolved. The CDR3 has 13 amino acids. V was cut by 6 bases and J by 6 bases, with 9 bases left in between.

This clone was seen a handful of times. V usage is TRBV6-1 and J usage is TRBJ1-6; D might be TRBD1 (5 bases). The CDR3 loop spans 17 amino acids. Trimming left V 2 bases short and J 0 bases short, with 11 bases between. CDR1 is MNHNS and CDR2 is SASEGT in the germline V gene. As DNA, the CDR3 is TGTGCCAGCAGTGAAATGATGGGGGGCTCCTATAATTCACCCCTCCACTTT. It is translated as CASSEMMGGSYNSPLHF.